This T cell receptor (beta chain) is drawn from a study of OX40 agonist ivuxolimab in advanced cancers. Study overall: Ivuxolimab, an agonist antibody against OX40 (CD134), was given to patients. Patients were treated with intravenous ivuxolimab, dosed at 0.01 to 10 mg/kg and infused every 2 weeks.

Clones were sequenced by immunoSEQ multiplex PCR, and TCRdb holds only the in-frame ones, with some missing. The table records 65,000 to 95,000 clones, 80% to 90% of them present only once. The sample was CD4+ or CD8+ T cells sorted from blood, taken in a trial of the OX40 agonist ivuxolimab. The clonotype was recovered from an adult with an advanced solid tumor such as melanoma, head and neck, liver or kidney cancer.

CDR3 residues: CATGKIGTLGVTGNTIYF. DNA of the CDR3: TGTGCCACTGGAAAAATTGGGACTCTTGGGGTTACTGGAAACACCATATATTTT. V and J are TRBV19 and TRBJ1-3, with TRBD1 as a possible D gene (5 bases). The CDR3 is made up of 18 amino acids. From germline, CDR1 is LNHDA and CDR2 SQIVND (reference sequence). Trimming shortened V by 10 bases and J by 2 bases, and 27 bases separated the two germline ends.